Each of the 28 T cell receptor beta chains below was sequenced from the same sample in a study of T cell clonality in common variable immunodeficiency. The method was immunoSEQ multiplex PCR; TCRdb's version includes in-frame clones alone and lacks a portion of them. The table lists more than 45,000 clones, with no singletons. The sequenced sample consisted of peripheral blood mononuclear cells. The source is a person aged 18-70 years in good health.

This clone has ten or more counts. The read halts 3 residues ahead of the CDR3 end, with the missing end drawn from the germline J gene. The chain carries TRBV7-6 and TRBJ1-5, with 10 positions matching TRBD1. From germline, CDR1 is SGHVS and CDR2 FNYEAQ. CDR3 length: 15 amino acids. Trimming took 5 bases from V and 4 from J; bases not matched to a gene: 5. CDR3 DNA, as far as it was read: TGTGCCAGCAGCCAAGGACAGGGGGGGAATCAGCCC. It specifies CASSQGQGGNQP. The CDR3 as a whole reads CASSQGQGGNQPQHF. Full variable domain (outside the CDR3, taken from reference TRBV7-6 and TRBJ1-5): GAGVSQSPRYKVTKRGQDVALRCDPISGHVSLYWYRQALGQGPEFLTYFNYEAQQDKSGLPNDRFSAERPEGSISTLTIQRTEQRDSAMYRCASSQGQGGNQPQHFGDGTRLSIL.

This clone was recorded at least ten times. Its ends do not fully match the called genes, so a read error is possible. The CDR3 region is CASCDGPKGNQPQHF. The DNA read from the CDR3 is TGTGCCAGCTGTGATGGGCCCAAAGGCAATCAGCCC. The genes are TRBV6-1 and TRBJ1-5; D unclear. The read gets to within 3 residues of the CDR3 end, and the germline J gene fills in the rest. The CDR3 is made up of 15 amino acids. Looked up from germline, CDR1 is MNHNS and CDR2 is SASEGT.

In this sample, this clone turned up many times. Sequencing ends 3 residues short of the CDR3 end; the germline J gene provides the rest. This sequence joins TRBV4-1 and TRBJ1-6; possible D gene TRBD1, 5 bases. The CDR3 extends over 14 amino acids. Germline-derived CDR1 and CDR2 are MGHRA and YSYEKL. The V end lost 8 bases, the J end lost 7 bases, and 15 bases lay between the germline ends. CDR3 region: CASRGVGMNSPLHF. The sequenced CDR3 bases are TGCGCCAGCCGGGGGGTGGGGATGAATTCACCC.

There are many counts of this clone. The CDR3 bases that were read are TGTGCCAGCAGCTTAGTGTCGGCAGGGAGTAATTCACCC. Protein product: CASSLVSAGSNSP. The full-length CDR3 reads as CASSLVSAGSNSPLHF. The chain uses TRBV7-8 and TRBJ1-6; possible D gene TRBD1, 5 bases. The read terminates 3 residues before the CDR3 end, so the remaining end is supplied by the germline J gene. CDR3 size: 16 residues. Germline V gene lookup returns CDR1 SGHVS and CDR2 FQNEAQ. V lost 1 base to trimming and J lost 6 bases, with 13 bases between them. Using reference TRBV7-8 and TRBJ1-6 for the parts outside the CDR3, the full variable domain is GAGVSQSPRYKVAKRGQDVALRCDPISGHVSLFWYQQALGQGPEFLTYFQNEAQLDKSGLPSDRFFAERPEGSVSTLKIQRTQQEDSAVYLCASSLVSAGSNSPLHFGNGTRLTVT.

This clone was counted many times. Read sequence stops 3 residues before the CDR3 end, and the germline J gene provides the missing end. The chain is built from TRBV18 and TRBJ1-5; TRBD1 is a possible D gene (5 bases). Per the germline V gene, CDR1 is KGHSH and CDR2 is LQKENI. Deletions cut 3 bases from V and 7 bases from J, with 22 bases between. This CDR3 is built from 17 residues. The sequenced CDR3 bases are TGTGCCAGCTCACCTAACGAAGGAGTGGGGGGAAGACAGCCC. Translated, it gives CASSPNEGVGGRQP. The whole CDR3 protein reads CASSPNEGVGGRQPQHF.

This clone was seen ten or more times. The sequenced fragment ends 3 residues before the CDR3 boundary, so the rest is inferred from the germline J gene. This chain links TRBV20-1 with TRBJ1-2; TRBD1 agrees at 7 bases. V gave up 3 bases and J gave up 6 bases; unmatched junction bases: 16. The germline CDR1 and CDR2 sequences are DFQATT and SNEGSKA (reference sequence). This CDR3 spans 16 amino acids. The CDR3 bases that were read are TGCAGTGCTAGCGCTAGTACAGGGGCCTCTAATCATGGC. Translated, it gives CSASASTGASNHG. The CDR3 reads in full as CSASASTGASNHGYTF.

The table lists this clone with many counts. The read halts 3 residues ahead of the CDR3 end, with the missing end drawn from the germline J gene. V gene TRBV7-9 combines with J gene TRBJ2-2; TRBD1 matches 8 bases. The CDR3 covers 15 residues. Germline V gene data show CDR1 as SEHNR and CDR2 as FQNEAQ (reference sequence). Trimming took 5 bases from V and 6 from J; bases not matched to a gene: 8. The CDR3 sequence: CASSVDRGIAGELFF. The CDR3 DNA, read in part, is TGTGCCAGCAGCGTCGACAGGGGTATCGCCGGGGAG. The variable domain in full, completed from reference TRBV7-9 and TRBJ2-2, reads DTGVSQNPRHKITKRGQNVTFRCDPISEHNRLYWYRQTLGQGPEFLTYFQNEAQLEKSRLLSDRFSAERPKGSFSTLEIQRTEQGDSAMYLCASSVDRGIAGELFFGEGSRLTVL.

This clone was seen ten or more times. The read comes to an end 3 residues before the CDR3 does, leaving the germline J gene to fill in the end. The chain is built from TRBV6-1 and TRBJ2-7, with D tentatively TRBD2 (6 bases). The CDR3 has 16 amino acids. V was trimmed by 4 bases and J by 1 base, leaving 17 bases between them. Germline-derived CDR1 and CDR2 are MNHNS and SASEGT. The covered CDR3 bases are TGTGCCAGCAGTGCCTACACGAACGGGGGATCCTACGAG. Translation gives CASSAYTNGGSYE. The whole CDR3 is CASSAYTNGGSYEQYF.

This clone was counted ten times or more. The CDR3 end lies 3 residues beyond the end of the read and is filled in from the germline J gene. V is TRBV6-1 and J is TRBJ2-2; tentative D call: TRBD1 (5 bases). In germline, CDR1 is MNHNS, CDR2 SASEGT. V lost 0 bases, J lost 4 bases, and 9 bases lay in between. The CDR3 runs 15 residues. The CDR3 sequence: CASSEAAGPTGELFF. The part of the CDR3 DNA that was read is TGTGCCAGCAGTGAAGCGGCAGGGCCCACCGGGGAG.

In its sample, this clone was seen many times. The read gets to within 3 residues of the CDR3 end, and the germline J gene fills in the rest. V and J are TRBV10-3 and TRBJ1-2; possible D gene TRBD1, 5 bases. Germline CDR1 is ENHRY and CDR2 is SYGVKD. The CDR3 contains 14 residues. Here the CDR3 reads CAIKGTSGHNDYTF. The CDR3 bases that were read are TGTGCCATCAAAGGGACTAGCGGACACAATGAC.

This clone has ten or more counts. The read gets to within 3 residues of the CDR3 end, and the germline J gene fills in the rest. This chain joins TRBV10-3 and TRBJ2-7; D is unclear. The CDR3 totals 13 residues. Trimming shortened V by 2 bases and J by 6 bases, and 11 bases separated the two germline ends. Germline CDR1 reads ENHRY; CDR2 reads SYGVKD. CDR3 sequence: CAISEQTLGEQYF. CDR3 bases read: TGTGCCATCAGTGAGCAGACGCTAGGCGAG.

This clone was detected only a few times. The CDR3 is cut off 3 residues early in the read; its end comes from the germline J gene. The genes are TRBV19 and TRBJ1-3, with 8 bases aligning to TRBD1. This CDR3 is 16 amino acids long. J lost 0 bases, V lost 6 bases, and 7 bases had no gene match. Germline V gene sequence: CDR1 LNHDA, CDR2 SQIVND (reference sequence). CDR3 sequence: CASSWGQASSGNTIYF. The sequenced CDR3 bases are TGTGCCAGTAGCTGGGGACAGGCATCCTCTGGAAACACC.

This clone occurred many times. The CDR3 end lies 3 residues beyond the end of the read and is filled in from the germline J gene. V and J are TRBV5-1 and TRBJ2-1; D might be TRBD2 (7 bases). The germline V and J ends were trimmed by 5 bases and 8 bases, with 17 bases remaining between them. The CDR3 length is 14 residues. Germline V gives CDR1 SGHRS, CDR2 YFSETQ. The CDR3 protein is CASRRGGGFDEQFF. The sequenced CDR3 bases are TGCGCCAGCAGGAGGGGGGGTGGCTTTGATGAG.

This clone was seen ten or more times. The read is 3 residues too short to cover the CDR3 end, so that end is filled in from the germline J gene. J is TRBJ2-5 and V is TRBV5-1; TRBD1 matches at 10 bases. Germline V CDR1 and CDR2: SGHRS, YFSETQ. The J segment lost 5 bases and the V segment lost 4 bases, leaving 5 bases of the junction unmatched. This CDR3 region has 14 residues. CDR3 DNA, as far as it was read: TGCGCCAGCAGCGGAGGGACAGGGGACGAGACC. Amino acid sequence: CASSGGTGDET. The entire CDR3 sequence reads CASSGGTGDETQYF.

In this sample, this clone turned up many times. The CDR3 end falls 3 residues outside the read, so it is completed with the germline J gene. The J gene is TRBJ2-5, the V gene TRBV6-1; D is unresolved. The CDR3 loop spans 12 amino acids. In germline, CDR1 is MNHNS, CDR2 SASEGT. V gave up 3 bases and J gave up 4 bases, with 6 bases separating them. The DNA read from the CDR3 is TGTGCCAGCAGTGATAGTGGAGAGACC. It is translated as CASSDSGET. The CDR3, in full, reads CASSDSGETQYF.

This clone was seen many times. The DNA ends 3 residues before the CDR3 does, and the rest of the CDR3 is filled in from the germline J gene. The chain links TRBV20-1 to TRBJ2-5; a possible D gene is TRBD2 (6 bases). V was clipped by 0 bases and J by 7 bases, with 12 bases between them. Germline CDR1 reads DFQATT; CDR2 reads SNEGSKA (reference sequence). This CDR3 is 13 amino acids long. The sequenced CDR3 bases are TGCAGTGCTAGAGACACTAGCTTGGGGACC. Translated: CSARDTSLGT. The CDR3 in full is CSARDTSLGTQYF.

The table lists this clone with many counts. The missing CDR3 end, 3 residues past where the read stops, is filled in from the germline J gene. J is TRBJ2-5 and V is TRBV10-3; no firm D call. The CDR3 runs 13 residues. Per the germline V gene, CDR1 is ENHRY and CDR2 is SYGVKD. The V end was cut by 3 bases, the J end by 3 bases, with 8 bases between. CDR3 residues: CAISEGLKETQYF. The sequenced part of the CDR3 DNA is TGTGCCATCAGTGAAGGTCTGAAAGAGACC.

This clone was seen a handful of times. The CDR3 end lies 3 residues beyond the end of the read and is filled in from the germline J gene. The chain uses TRBV7-2 and TRBJ1-2, with D uncertain. Germline assignment: CDR1 SGHTA and CDR2 FQGNSA. There are 14 residues in the CDR3. The V and J ends lost 1 base and 2 bases respectively, with 8 bases between them. The covered CDR3 bases are TGTGCCAGCAGCTTAGGAACGGGGAACTATGGC. Its protein product is CASSLGTGNYG. The CDR3 reads in full as CASSLGTGNYGYTF.

With regard to this clone: The CDR3 end falls 3 residues outside the read, so it is completed with the germline J gene. This chain links TRBV5-4 with TRBJ2-7, with 7 bases aligning to TRBD2. V shed 0 bases, J shed 0 bases, and the junction held 3 bases outside the gene matches. The length of the CDR3 is 15 residues. From germline, CDR1 is SGHNT and CDR2 YYREEE (reference sequence). The CDR3 DNA, read in part, is TGTGCCAGCAGCTTGGATGCGGGGGACTCCTACGAG. Amino acid sequence: CASSLDAGDSYE. The whole CDR3 protein reads CASSLDAGDSYEQYF.

There are many counts of this clone. The CDR3 end falls 3 residues outside the read, so it is completed with the germline J gene. J is TRBJ2-2 and V is TRBV7-2; D gene uncertain. Germline V gene data show CDR1 as SGHTA and CDR2 as FQGNSA. CDR3 length: 11 residues. Trimming stripped 2 bases from V and 9 bases from J, with 4 bases between. CDR3 amino acids: CASSLTRELFF. The sequenced part of the CDR3 DNA is TGTGCCAGCAGCTTAACTCGGGAG.

This clone showed up many times. From the germline J gene comes the end of the CDR3, since the read stops 3 residues before it. Other nucleotide sequences from this sample produce the same CDR3. The chain recombines TRBV5-1 with TRBJ2-1, with 8 bases lining up with TRBD2. The junction had 9 bases not matched to a gene; V was cut back by 0 bases and J by 7 bases. From germline, CDR1 is SGHRS and CDR2 YFSETQ. This CDR3 region has 16 residues. CDR3 in amino acids: CASSLVLAGGRNEQFF. The DNA read from the CDR3 is TGCGCCAGCAGCTTGGTGTTGGCGGGGGGCCGAAATGAG. The variable domain in full, completed from reference TRBV5-1 and TRBJ2-1, reads KAGVTQTPRYLIKTRGQQVTLSCSPISGHRSVSWYQQTPGQGLQFLFEYFSETQRNKGNFPGRFSGRQFSNSRSEMNVSTLELGDSALYLCASSLVLAGGRNEQFFGPGTRLTVL.

The sample holds a few counts of this clone. This could be a read error, since a much larger clone is one nucleotide away. The CDR3 end is not reached by the read, which stops 3 residues before it; the germline J gene fills it in. The chain couples TRBV29-1 to TRBJ1-4; weak D call: TRBD1 (5 bases). There are 15 residues in the CDR3. The germline V gene encodes CDR1 SQVTM and CDR2 ANQGSEA. The CDR3 is CSVLPIRGTKEKLFF. The covered CDR3 bases are TGCAGCGTTCTACCCATTCGGGGGACTAAGGAAAAA.

This clone was seen ten or more times. With the read ending 3 residues before the CDR3 end, the germline J gene is used to fill in that end. This chain joins TRBV7-6 and TRBJ2-3; tentative D call: TRBD2 (5 bases). Trimming took 1 base from V and 5 from J, leaving 16 bases between them. This CDR3 region has 16 residues. CDR1 is SGHVS, CDR2 FNYEAQ, per germline. Here the CDR3 reads CASSLVVAREGDTQYF. The covered CDR3 bases are TGTGCCAGCAGCTTAGTGGTTGCGCGAGAGGGAGATACG.

For this clone: The DNA ends 3 residues before the CDR3 does, and the rest of the CDR3 is filled in from the germline J gene. The chain couples TRBV6-2 or TRBV6-3 to TRBJ1-2; tentatively, D is TRBD1 (5 bases). The CDR3 loop spans 13 amino acids. The V gene's germline CDR1 is MNHEY and CDR2 SVGEGT. The CDR3 spells CASSYRDYNDYTF. The sequenced CDR3 bases are TGTGCCAGCAGTTACCGGGACTACAATGAC.

This clone was picked up a small number of times. The CDR3 end lies 3 residues beyond the end of the read and is filled in from the germline J gene. This chain uses TRBV19 with TRBJ2-3; D may be TRBD1 or TRBD2 (5 bases each). The CDR3 spans 15 residues. Germline V gene lookup returns CDR1 LNHDA and CDR2 SQIVND (reference sequence). CDR3: CASSIAARFRETQYF. The sequenced CDR3 bases are TGTGCCAGTAGTATAGCGGCCCGATTCAGGGAGACG. The full variable domain, in which reference TRBV19 and TRBJ2-3 provide the parts outside the CDR3, is DGGITQSPKYLFRKEGQNVTLSCEQNLNHDAMYWYRQDPGQGLRLIYYSQIVNDFQKGDIAEGYSVSREKKESFPLTVTSAQKNPTAFYLCASSIAARFRETQYFGPGTRLTVL.

This clone has a count of ten or more. The read gets to within 3 residues of the CDR3 end, and the germline J gene fills in the rest. This chain connects TRBV5-6 to TRBJ1-2, with 9 nucleotides matching TRBD1. Per germline, CDR1 SGHDT and CDR2 YYEEEE. This CDR3 has 14 residues. The DNA read from the CDR3 is TGTGCCAGCAGCTCAGGACAGGGGATGGGAGGC. Amino acids: CASSSGQGMGG. The complete CDR3 protein is CASSSGQGMGGYTF.

This clone was observed many times. The read halts 3 residues ahead of the CDR3 end, with the missing end drawn from the germline J gene. The genes are TRBV20-1 and TRBJ2-7; 9 bases fit TRBD1. V lost 4 bases and J lost 5; bases outside the gene matches: 9. Germline V gene sequence: CDR1 DFQATT, CDR2 SNEGSKA (reference sequence). The CDR3 loop spans 14 amino acids. The CDR3 sequence is CSATSGTGIHEQYF. Partial CDR3 DNA: TGCAGTGCTACTTCCGGGACAGGGATCCACGAG.

In the case of this clone: The read falls 3 residues short of the CDR3 end, and the missing part is taken from the germline J gene. The V and J genes are TRBV30 and TRBJ1-1; no definite D call. Per the germline V gene, CDR1 is GTSNPN and CDR2 is SVGIG (reference sequence). The CDR3 runs to 13 residues. CDR3 sequence: CASKKDIYNEAFF. Incomplete CDR3 DNA: TGTGCCTCGAAAAAAGACATCTACAATGAG.